This entry lists 19 T cell receptor beta chains sequenced from one sample in a study of cytomegalovirus exposure and HLA in healthy donors. The PCR was carried out with 60 Vbeta primers and 13 Jbeta primers. Clones were read by immunoSEQ multiplex PCR, and TCRdb kept only the in-frame ones, dropping some. The repertoire consists of over 50,000 clones, with more than 75% occurring once and the leading ten covering over 1.1%. The sample comprised PBMCs. The receptors were gathered from a man aged 18 to 30 in good health and CMV-seronegative.

The chain is built from TRBV29-1 and TRBJ1-4; weak D call: TRBD1 (6 bases). V shed 7 bases and J shed 15 bases, with 21 bases lying between them. In germline, CDR1 is SQVTM, CDR2 ANQGSEA. The CDR3 loop spans 12 amino acids. CDR3 residues: CSDRDTTGLMFF. As DNA, the CDR3 is TGCAGCGACCGGGACACTACCGGGCTGATGTTTTTT.

This chain links TRBV25-1 with TRBJ2-1; D perhaps matches TRBD1 (5 bases). Germline lookup yields CDR1 MGHDK and CDR2 SYGVNS. This CDR3 region has 15 residues. With 2 bases removed from V and 0 bases from J, the gap between germline ends came to 8 bases. The CDR3 loop reads CASSEDRSSYNEQFF. The CDR3 DNA is TGTGCCAGCAGTGAAGACAGAAGCTCCTACAATGAGCAGTTCTTC.

This clone was picked up a small number of times. This chain connects TRBV28 to TRBJ1-5, with D possibly TRBD1 on 6 matching bases. CDR3 length: 15 amino acids. Germline CDR1 reads MDHEN; CDR2 reads SYDVKM. Trimming shortened V by 5 bases and J by 2 bases, and 13 bases separated the two germline ends. DNA for the CDR3: TGTGCCAGCAGTCAAACAGGGTCTGGCAATCAGCCCCAGCATTTT. It is translated as CASSQTGSGNQPQHF.

J is TRBJ1-1 and V is TRBV6-5; D remains ambiguous. V lost 5 bases to trimming and J lost 3 bases, with 16 bases between them. This CDR3 has 15 amino acids. Germline V gene data show CDR1 as MNHEY and CDR2 as SVGAGI. The CDR3 DNA follows: TGTGCCAGCAGTCGTCTAACAGCGGTTGACACTGAAGCTTTCTTT. Amino acid sequence: CASSRLTAVDTEAFF.

This clone was recorded a few times. This chain joins TRBV4-1 and TRBJ2-3; no clear D. The CDR3 consists of 13 residues. Looked up from germline, CDR1 is MGHRA and CDR2 is YSYEKL. The V and J ends lost 0 bases and 6 bases respectively, with 7 bases between them. This CDR3 is CASSQDHSDTQYF. CDR3 DNA sequence: TGCGCCAGCAGCCAAGATCACTCGGATACGCAGTATTTT.

The J gene is TRBJ2-4, the V gene TRBV4-2; the match to TRBD2 covers 7 bases. The ends lost 3 bases at V and 1 base at J; junction bases unmatched: 3. Germline V gene lookup returns CDR1 LGHNA and CDR2 YNFKEQ. The CDR3 has 15 residues. CDR3: CASSQGGIAKNIQYF. The CDR3 DNA reads TGTGCCAGCAGCCAGGGGGGGATTGCCAAAAACATTCAGTACTTC.

This sequence joins TRBV28 and TRBJ1-5, with D tentatively TRBD1 (5 bases). Germline-derived CDR1 and CDR2 are MDHEN and SYDVKM. This CDR3 contains 19 residues. V gave up 2 bases and J gave up 1 base, with 21 bases separating them. CDR3 sequence: CASSLELDIVGGSNQPQHF. CDR3 DNA sequence: TGTGCCAGCAGTTTAGAGTTGGACATCGTCGGTGGCAGCAATCAGCCCCAGCATTTT.

This rearrangement joins TRBV9 to TRBJ1-5; 7 bases fit TRBD1. This CDR3 has 14 amino acids. Losses at the gene ends were 0 bases for V and 4 bases for J; bases not matched to a gene: 1. In germline, CDR1 is SGDLS, CDR2 YYNGEE. The CDR3 region is CASSVGQGNQPQHF. The CDR3 DNA reads TGTGCCAGCAGCGTAGGACAGGGTAATCAGCCCCAGCATTTT.

Written as DNA, the CDR3 is TGTGCCAGCAGCCCGGCCAGGACAGTTCTCCACTTT. Amino acid sequence: CASSPARTVLHF. This chain joins TRBV5-8 and TRBJ1-6, with D tentatively TRBD1 (6 bases). CDR1 and CDR2 from the germline V gene are SGHTS and YDEGEE. V dropped 4 bases and J dropped 16 bases, with 15 bases sitting between them. The CDR3 extends over 12 amino acids. The whole variable domain, filled in from reference TRBV5-8 and TRBJ1-6, reads EAGVTQSPTHLIKTRGQQATLRCSPISGHTSVYWYQQALGLGLQFLLWYDEGEERNRGNFPPRFSGRQFPNYSSELNVNALELEDSALYLCASSPARTVLHFGNGTRLTVT.

CDR3 sequence: CASSYPVQGNQPQHF. DNA for the CDR3: TGTGCCAGCAGTTACCCCGTACAGGGAAATCAGCCCCAGCATTTT. V gene TRBV6-6 combines with J gene TRBJ1-5, with a possible D match to TRBD1 (6 bases). CDR3 size: 15 residues. V lost 2 bases to trimming and J lost 4 bases, with 12 bases between them. The germline CDR1 and CDR2 sequences are MNHNY and SVGAGI (reference sequence).

This clone showed up just once. The genes are TRBV12-2 and TRBJ2-1; the table's D call of TRBD2 was not tested on the DNA. TRBV12-2 is annotated as a pseudogene. CDR3 length: 13 amino acids. The CDR3 nucleotides read TGTGCGATCCCGGGACTCCCTACAGGCGAGCAGTTCTTC. Translating gives CAIPGLPTGEQFF.

This clone was detected only a few times. The V and J genes are TRBV7-3 and TRBJ2-3, with D perhaps TRBD2 (7 bases). Germline V lookup: CDR1 SGHTA, CDR2 FQGTGA. The germline V and J ends were trimmed by 5 bases and 2 bases, with 11 bases remaining between them. CDR3 length: 14 residues. The CDR3 DNA reads as TGTGCCAGCAGCCTCGGGGGGCCCACAGATACGCAGTATTTT. Residues: CASSLGGPTDTQYF.

The chain uses TRBV5-6 and TRBJ1-1; D not resolved. The V end lost 2 bases, the J end lost 6 bases, and 5 bases lay between the germline ends. The V gene's germline CDR1 is SGHDT and CDR2 YYEEEE. CDR3 length: 11 amino acids. CDR3 DNA sequence: TGTGCCAGCAGCTTTCTCGCTGAAGCTTTCTTT. It yields the protein CASSFLAEAFF. Filled out from reference TRBV5-6 and TRBJ1-1, the complete variable domain reads DAGVTQSPTHLIKTRGQQVTLRCSPKSGHDTVSWYQQALGQGPQFIFQYYEEEERQRGNFPDRFSGHQFPNYSSELNVNALLLGDSALYLCASSFLAEAFFGQGTRLTVV.

The chain employs TRBV9 and TRBJ2-1; TRBD1 is a possible D gene (6 bases). Germline CDR1 reads SGDLS; CDR2 reads YYNGEE. The V gene lost 5 bases and the J gene lost 9 bases, with 12 bases spanning the gap. The CDR3 runs to 12 residues. The CDR3 region is CASRWQGFEQFF. The CDR3 DNA sequence: TGTGCCAGCAGATGGCAGGGGTTTGAGCAGTTCTTC.

The CDR3 coding sequence is TGCGCCAGCAGCTTGGCCCGGGACACCCAGCCGACAGTGTTCTTT. This translates into CASSLARDTQPTVFF. The chain joins TRBV5-1 to TRBJ1-1; D may be TRBD1 (6 bases). Deletions cut 0 bases from V and 14 bases from J, with 23 bases between. Germline V gene data show CDR1 as SGHRS and CDR2 as YFSETQ. The CDR3 loop spans 15 amino acids. Based on the CDR3 plus reference TRBV5-1 and TRBJ1-1, the full variable domain is KAGVTQTPRYLIKTRGQQVTLSCSPISGHRSVSWYQQTPGQGLQFLFEYFSETQRNKGNFPGRFSGRQFSNSRSEMNVSTLELGDSALYLCASSLARDTQPTVFFGQGTRLTVV.

In nucleotides, the CDR3 is TGTGCCAGCTCACCATGGCGGGGTACGGTTCATGAGCAGTTCTTC. This gives the protein CASSPWRGTVHEQFF. The chain joins TRBV18 to TRBJ2-1, with D possibly being TRBD2 (6 bases). Deletions cut 2 bases from V and 8 bases from J, with 16 bases between. This CDR3 is built from 15 residues. Germline CDR1 is KGHSH and CDR2 is LQKENI.

V is TRBV7-6 and J is TRBJ2-5, with TRBD2 matching 11 bases. The CDR3 runs to 18 residues. V dropped 5 bases and J dropped 9; count of bases not matched to a gene: 20. Per the germline V gene, CDR1 is SGHVS and CDR2 is FNYEAQ. This chain's CDR3 is CASSLGASGGFPSLAQYF. The CDR3 coding sequence is TGTGCCAGCAGCCTAGGGGCTAGCGGGGGGTTCCCGAGCTTGGCCCAGTACTTC.

The chain links TRBV10-3 to TRBJ1-5; D possibly corresponds to TRBD1 (5 bases). Trimming cost V 11 bases and J 2 bases, with 16 bases left between them. This CDR3 has 14 amino acids. CDR1 and CDR2 (germline): ENHRY, SYGVKD. CDR3 sequence (DNA): TGTGCCTCTGAAACGGGGGTGCGCAATCAGCCCCAGCATTTT. Translation: CASETGVRNQPQHF.

The chain employs TRBV20-1 and TRBJ1-2, with D possibly TRBD1 on 5 matching bases. The germline CDR1 and CDR2 sequences are DFQATT and SNEGSKA (reference sequence). The CDR3 extends over 11 amino acids. The V gene lost 4 bases and the J gene lost 5 bases, with 8 bases spanning the gap. CDR3 protein: CSATGSYGYTF. DNA of the CDR3: TGCAGTGCTACAGGGTCATATGGCTACACCTTC.